Following are 8 T cell receptor beta chains from one sample sequenced in a study of T cell responses to AZD1222 COVID-19 vaccine. Profiled with immunoSEQ multiplex PCR; TCRdb holds only in-frame clones, not every one. The sample has roughly 120,000 clones; around nine tenths are singletons. Sequencing used peripheral blood, obtained on day 0 of AZD1222 vaccination. The receptors were sampled from an adult in good health.

V and J are TRBV29-1 and TRBJ1-1, with 7 bases fitting TRBD1. Germline CDR1 SQVTM, CDR2 ANQGSEA. V gave up 3 bases and J gave up 1 base; unmatched junction bases: 2. The CDR3 is 13 amino acids. The CDR3 coding sequence is TGCAGCGTTGAGAAGGGGGCGAACACTGAAGCTTTCTTT. This gives the protein CSVEKGANTEAFF.

Concerning this clone: This is likely a read error, given that the CDR3 carries no conserved phenylalanine or tryptophan at its end. Because the CDR3's place on the DNA is in doubt, the DNA is left out and the CDR3 is given as listed by TCRdb. The genes are TRBV18 and TRBJ1-3; the table assigns TRBD1, which was not confirmed against the DNA. The CDR3 sequence runs 12 residues, both termini included. Germline V lookup: CDR1 KGHSH, CDR2 LQKENI. The CDR3 loop reads CASSPEGATVDL.

J is TRBJ2-2 and V is TRBV7-8; D might be TRBD1 or TRBD2, each matching 5 bases. The CDR3 consists of 14 residues. Trimming shortened V by 6 bases and J by 1 base, and 9 bases separated the two germline ends. The germline CDR1 and CDR2 sequences are SGHVS and FQNEAQ. CDR3 in amino acids: CASSSGRNTGELFF. CDR3 sequence (DNA): TGTGCCAGCAGTTCAGGGAGGAACACCGGGGAGCTGTTTTTT.

DNA for the CDR3: TGTGCCACCAGCAGAGATGGTGAGACCCAGTACTTC. The encoded protein is CATSRDGETQYF. The rearrangement links TRBV15 to TRBJ2-5, with no clear D. In germline, CDR1 is LNHNV, CDR2 YYDKDF (reference sequence). The V gene lost 0 bases and the J gene lost 5 bases, with 4 bases spanning the gap. CDR3 size: 12 residues. The full variable domain, completed using reference TRBV15 and TRBJ2-5, is DAMVIQNPRYQVTQFGKPVTLSCSQTLNHNVMYWYQQKSSQAPKLLFHYYDKDFNNEADTPDNFQSRRPNTSFCFLDIRSPGLGDTAMYLCATSRDGETQYFGPGTRLLVL.

The chain recombines TRBV18 with TRBJ2-5; a weak D match, TRBD1 (6 bases). The germline V gene has CDR1 KGHSH and CDR2 LQKENI. V was pared by 1 base and J by 4 bases, with 7 bases between. The CDR3 length is 13 residues. The CDR3 DNA follows: TGTGCCAGCTCACCACTACAGGGAGAGACCCAGTACTTC. Amino acids: CASSPLQGETQYF.

The V gene is TRBV10-2, the J gene TRBJ1-5, with D tentatively TRBD1 (5 bases). V gave up 5 bases and J gave up 6 bases, with 11 bases separating them. CDR1 and CDR2 (germline): WSHSY, SAAADI. The CDR3 is made up of 13 amino acids. The CDR3 DNA sequence: TGCGCCAGCAGTTGGGGGGTAACTCAGCCCCAGCATTTT. The encoded protein is CASSWGVTQPQHF.

The V call is TRBV6-1, the J call TRBJ1-5, with D tentatively TRBD1 (6 bases). V was clipped by 3 bases and J by 6 bases, with 9 bases between them. CDR3 size: 13 residues. Germline CDR1 MNHNS, CDR2 SASEGT. The CDR3 region is CASSEQGSQPQHF. The CDR3 DNA follows: TGTGCCAGCAGTGAGCAGGGGAGTCAGCCCCAGCATTTT.

CDR3 residues: CASSQDRSTDTQYF. The CDR3 DNA reads TGTGCCAGCAGCCAAGACAGAAGCACAGATACGCAGTATTTT. The genes are TRBV4-2 and TRBJ2-3; no clear D. The CDR3 has 14 amino acids. Germline values: CDR1 LGHNA, CDR2 YNFKEQ. Trimming took 0 bases from V and 0 from J, leaving 4 bases between them.